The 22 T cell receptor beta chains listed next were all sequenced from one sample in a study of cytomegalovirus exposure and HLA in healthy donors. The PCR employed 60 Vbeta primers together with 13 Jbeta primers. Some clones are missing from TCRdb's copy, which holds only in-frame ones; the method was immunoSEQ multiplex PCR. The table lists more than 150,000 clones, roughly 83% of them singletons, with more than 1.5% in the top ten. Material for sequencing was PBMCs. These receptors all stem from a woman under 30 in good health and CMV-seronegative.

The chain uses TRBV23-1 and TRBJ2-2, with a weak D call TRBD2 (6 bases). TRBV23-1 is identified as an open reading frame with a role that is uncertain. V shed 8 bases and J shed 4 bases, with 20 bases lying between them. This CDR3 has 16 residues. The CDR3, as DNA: TGCGCCAGCCTCGGGGGTCTGTCAGCGGGCACCGGGGAGCTGTTTTTT. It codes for CASLGGLSAGTGELFF.

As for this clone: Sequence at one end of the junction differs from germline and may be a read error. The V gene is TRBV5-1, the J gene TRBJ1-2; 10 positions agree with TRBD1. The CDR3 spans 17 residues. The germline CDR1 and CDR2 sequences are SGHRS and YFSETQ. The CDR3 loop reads CVSSPLPGTGEGYGYTF. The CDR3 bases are TGCGTCAGCAGCCCACTCCCAGGGACAGGGGAGGGCTATGGCTACACCTTC.

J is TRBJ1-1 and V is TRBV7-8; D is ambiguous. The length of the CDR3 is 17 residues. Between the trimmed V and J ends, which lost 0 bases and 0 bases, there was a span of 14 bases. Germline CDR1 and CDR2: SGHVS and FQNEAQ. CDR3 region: CASSLAGRMTMNTEAFF. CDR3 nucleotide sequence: TGTGCCAGCAGCTTAGCGGGCAGGATGACCATGAACACTGAAGCTTTCTTT.

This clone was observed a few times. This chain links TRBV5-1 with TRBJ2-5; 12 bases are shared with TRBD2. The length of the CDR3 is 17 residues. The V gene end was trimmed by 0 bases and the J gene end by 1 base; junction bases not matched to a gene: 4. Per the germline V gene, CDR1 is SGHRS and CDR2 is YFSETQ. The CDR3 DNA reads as TGCGCCAGCAGCTTGGGGCTAGCGGGGGGGGTCCAAGAGACCCAGTACTTC. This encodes CASSLGLAGGVQETQYF. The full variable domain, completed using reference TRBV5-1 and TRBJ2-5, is KAGVTQTPRYLIKTRGQQVTLSCSPISGHRSVSWYQQTPGQGLQFLFEYFSETQRNKGNFPGRFSGRQFSNSRSEMNVSTLELGDSALYLCASSLGLAGGVQETQYFGPGTRLLVL.

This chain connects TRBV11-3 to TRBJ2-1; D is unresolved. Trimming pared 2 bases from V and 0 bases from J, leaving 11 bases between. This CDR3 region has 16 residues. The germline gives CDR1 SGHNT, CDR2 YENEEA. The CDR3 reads CASSLRRGVSYNEQFF. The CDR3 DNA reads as TGTGCCAGCAGCTTAAGGCGCGGAGTCTCCTACAATGAGCAGTTCTTC.

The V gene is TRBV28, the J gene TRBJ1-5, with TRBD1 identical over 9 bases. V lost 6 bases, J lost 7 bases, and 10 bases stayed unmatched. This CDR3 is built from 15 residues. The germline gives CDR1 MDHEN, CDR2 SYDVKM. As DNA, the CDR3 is TGTGCCAGCAGAGCCGGGACAGGGATGAGACAGCCCCAGCATTTT. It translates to CASRAGTGMRQPQHF.

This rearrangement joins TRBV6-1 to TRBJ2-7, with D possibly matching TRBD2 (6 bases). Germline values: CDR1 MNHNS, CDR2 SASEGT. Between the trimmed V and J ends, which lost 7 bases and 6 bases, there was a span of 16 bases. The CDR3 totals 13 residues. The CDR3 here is CASIGTSGSEQYF. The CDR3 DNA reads TGTGCCAGCATCGGGACTTCGGGGAGCGAGCAGTACTTC.

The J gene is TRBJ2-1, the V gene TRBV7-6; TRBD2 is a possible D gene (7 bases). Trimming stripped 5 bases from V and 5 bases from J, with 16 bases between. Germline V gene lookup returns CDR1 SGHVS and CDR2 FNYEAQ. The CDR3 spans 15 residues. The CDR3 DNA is TGTGCCAGCAGCCCAAGGGGGGGGAGAGACAATGAGCAGTTCTTC. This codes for CASSPRGGRDNEQFF.

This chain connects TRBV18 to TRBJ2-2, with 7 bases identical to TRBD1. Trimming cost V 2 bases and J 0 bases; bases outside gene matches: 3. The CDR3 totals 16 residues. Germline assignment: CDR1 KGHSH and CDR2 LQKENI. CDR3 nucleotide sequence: TGTGCCAGCTCACCAGTAGGGACAGCGAACACCGGGGAGCTGTTTTTT. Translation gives CASSPVGTANTGELFF.

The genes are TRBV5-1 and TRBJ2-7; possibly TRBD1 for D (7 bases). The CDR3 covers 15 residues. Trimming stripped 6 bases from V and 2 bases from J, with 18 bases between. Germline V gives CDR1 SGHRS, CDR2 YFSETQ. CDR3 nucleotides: TGCGCCAGCAAGGAGGGGGCTAGCCAAGCCTACGAGCAGTACTTC. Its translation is CASKEGASQAYEQYF.

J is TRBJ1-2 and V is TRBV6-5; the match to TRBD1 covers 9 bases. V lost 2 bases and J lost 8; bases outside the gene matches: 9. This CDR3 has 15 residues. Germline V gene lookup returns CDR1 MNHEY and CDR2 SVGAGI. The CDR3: CASSYRRDRALGYTF. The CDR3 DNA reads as TGTGCCAGCAGTTACCGCCGGGACAGGGCTCTAGGCTACACCTTC.

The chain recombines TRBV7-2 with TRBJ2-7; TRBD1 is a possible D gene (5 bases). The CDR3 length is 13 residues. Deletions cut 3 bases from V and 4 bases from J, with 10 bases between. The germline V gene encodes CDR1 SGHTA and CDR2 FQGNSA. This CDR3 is CASSFSRVYEQYF. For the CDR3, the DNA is TGTGCCAGCAGCTTTAGCAGGGTGTACGAGCAGTACTTC. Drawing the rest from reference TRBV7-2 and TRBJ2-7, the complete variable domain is GAGVSQSPSNKVTEKGKDVELRCDPISGHTALYWYRQSLGQGLEFLIYFQGNSAPDKSGLPSDRFSAERTGGSVSTLTIQRTQQEDSAVYLCASSFSRVYEQYFGPGTRLTVT.

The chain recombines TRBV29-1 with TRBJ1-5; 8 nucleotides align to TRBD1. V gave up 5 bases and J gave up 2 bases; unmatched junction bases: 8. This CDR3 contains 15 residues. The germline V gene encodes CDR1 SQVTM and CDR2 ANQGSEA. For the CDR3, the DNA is TGCAGCGTTCAGACAGGGGAAGGGGGCAATCAGCCCCAGCATTTT. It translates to CSVQTGEGGNQPQHF.

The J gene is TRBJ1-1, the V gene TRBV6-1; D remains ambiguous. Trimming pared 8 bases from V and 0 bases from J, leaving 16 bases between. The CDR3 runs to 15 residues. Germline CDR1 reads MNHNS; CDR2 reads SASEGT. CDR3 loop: CASYRSGRVNTEAFF. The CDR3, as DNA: TGTGCCAGCTACCGGTCTGGTCGAGTGAACACTGAAGCTTTCTTT.

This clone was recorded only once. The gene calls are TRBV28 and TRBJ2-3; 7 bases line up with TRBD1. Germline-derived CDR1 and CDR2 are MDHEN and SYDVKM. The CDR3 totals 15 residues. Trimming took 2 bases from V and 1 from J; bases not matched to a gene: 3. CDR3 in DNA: TGTGCCAGCAGTTTACCGGGACAGCGCACAGATACGCAGTATTTT. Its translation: CASSLPGQRTDTQYF. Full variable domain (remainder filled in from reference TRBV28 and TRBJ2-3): DVKVTQSSRYLVKRTGEKVFLECVQDMDHENMFWYRQDPGLGLRLIYFSYDVKMKEKGDIPEGYSVSREKKERFSLILESASTNQTSMYLCASSLPGQRTDTQYFGPGTRLTVL.

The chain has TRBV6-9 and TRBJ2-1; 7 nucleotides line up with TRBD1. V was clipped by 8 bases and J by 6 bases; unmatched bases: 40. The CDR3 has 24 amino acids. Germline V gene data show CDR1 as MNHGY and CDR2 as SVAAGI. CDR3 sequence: CASSLGVAGTLGPFRGITCNEQFF. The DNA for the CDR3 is TGTGCCAGCTCTTTGGGGGTCGCCGGGACCCTTGGCCCGTTCAGGGGGATCACGTGCAATGAGCAGTTCTTC.

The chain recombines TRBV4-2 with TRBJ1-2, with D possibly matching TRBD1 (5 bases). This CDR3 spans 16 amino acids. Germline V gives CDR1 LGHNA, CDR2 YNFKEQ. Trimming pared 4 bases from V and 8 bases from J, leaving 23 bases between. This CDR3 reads CASSLPQIDSTQGYTF. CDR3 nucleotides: TGTGCCAGCAGCCTCCCACAAATCGACAGTACCCAAGGCTACACCTTC.

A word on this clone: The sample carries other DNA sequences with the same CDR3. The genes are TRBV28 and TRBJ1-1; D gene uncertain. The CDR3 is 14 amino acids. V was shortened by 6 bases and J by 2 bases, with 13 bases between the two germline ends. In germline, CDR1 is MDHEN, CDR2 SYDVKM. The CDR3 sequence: CASSSGHPNTEAFF. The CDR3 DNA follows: TGTGCCAGCAGCTCGGGTCACCCAAACACTGAAGCTTTCTTT.

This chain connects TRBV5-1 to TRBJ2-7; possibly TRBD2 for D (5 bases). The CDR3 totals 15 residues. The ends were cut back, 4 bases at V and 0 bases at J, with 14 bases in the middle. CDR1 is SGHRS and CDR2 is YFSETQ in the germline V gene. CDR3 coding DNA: TGCGCCAGCAGCCGTGCCCCGGGGAGCTCCTACGAGCAGTACTTC. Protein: CASSRAPGSSYEQYF.

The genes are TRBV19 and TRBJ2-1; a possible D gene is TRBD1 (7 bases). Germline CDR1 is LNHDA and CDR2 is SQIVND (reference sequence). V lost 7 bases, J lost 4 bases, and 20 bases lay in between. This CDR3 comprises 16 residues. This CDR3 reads CASILRGTSYYNEQFF. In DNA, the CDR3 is TGTGCCAGTATCCTCAGGGGGACTTCCTATTACAATGAGCAGTTCTTC.

CDR3 sequence (DNA): TGTGCCAGCAGTCCAGACAGGTCTTCCTACAATGAGCAGTTCTTC. The encoded protein is CASSPDRSSYNEQFF. The J gene is TRBJ2-1, the V gene TRBV6-5; the D gene is possibly TRBD1 (6 bases). This CDR3 has 15 amino acids. The V end was cut by 5 bases, the J end by 1 base, with 12 bases between. CDR1 and CDR2 (germline): MNHEY, SVGAGI.

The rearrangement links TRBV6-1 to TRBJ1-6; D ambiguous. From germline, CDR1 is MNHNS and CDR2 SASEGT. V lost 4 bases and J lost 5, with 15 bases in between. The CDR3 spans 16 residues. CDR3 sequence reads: CASSGGVGENNSPLHF. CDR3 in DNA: TGTGCCAGCAGTGGAGGAGTGGGAGAGAATAATTCACCCCTCCACTTT.